Sequencing of this T cell receptor beta chain was carried out in a study of OX40 agonist ivuxolimab in advanced cancers. Sequencing used immunoSEQ multiplex PCR; TCRdb keeps in-frame clones, though not all of them. The sample lists some 95,000 clones; roughly 85% were seen once. In its sample, this clone was seen a few times. The source was CD4+ or CD8+ T cells sorted from blood, collected in a trial of the OX40 agonist ivuxolimab. The source of this sequence is an adult with an advanced solid tumor such as melanoma, head and neck, liver or kidney cancer.

DNA of the CDR3: TGCGCCAGCAGCCAAGATCGGGCTAGCGGGGGCGAGACCCAGTACTTC. Protein product: CASSQDRASGGETQYF. J is TRBJ2-5 and V is TRBV4-1, with 10 bases that match TRBD2. With 0 bases clipped from V and 5 bases from J, the junction kept 6 bases outside the gene matches. The CDR3 runs 16 residues. Germline lookup yields CDR1 MGHRA and CDR2 YSYEKL.